This T cell receptor (beta chain) was found in a study of T cells in Graves' hyperthyroidism and ophthalmopathy. Per germline, CDR1 LNHDA and CDR2 SQIVND (reference sequence). The V gene end was trimmed by 5 bases and the J gene end by 3 bases; junction bases not matched to a gene: 7. The length of the CDR3 is 15 residues. From RNA transcripts, TCR beta CDR3 regions were amplified. RT-PCR in the first round (using the HTBI primer set) targeted the TCR CDR3. TCRdb called the multiplex PCR reads again in MiXCR, with one record for every CDR3 protein. The sample lists some 580,000 distinct CDR3 sequences; roughly 16% were seen once. This clonotype was seen only a few times.

The TCR was taken from a woman in her thirties or forties with Graves' ophthalmopathy. The sequenced sample consisted of blood. The chain joins TRBV19 to TRBJ2-1; 7 bases map to TRBD2. This CDR3 reads CASSPLGGGYNEQFF. The CDR3 nucleotides are TGTGCCAGTAGTCCCTTGGGCGGGGGCTACAATGAGCAGTTCTTC.